Listed below are T cell receptor beta chains from one sample, sequenced in a study of blood T cell repertoires in COVID-19. The protocol was immunoSEQ multiplex PCR, while the TCRdb copy is restricted to in-frame clones and leaves out a portion. The sample includes roughly 350,000 clones, 92% of them seen just once. Material: PBMCs or T cells enriched from blood (not recorded which). These receptors all stem from a woman aged 30 to 39 who had recovered from COVID-19. CDR3s include the opening cysteine and the closing phenylalanine or tryptophan. The D gene is left open where the match is weak. Part of the rows lack a size; the others show once, few, many or a class for expanded clones.

d_call clone_size j_call v_call cdr3_aa cdr3_nt
. . TRBJ2-2 TRBV7-2 CASSFSTGPGELFF TGTGCCAGCAGCTTTAGTACAGGTCCCGGGGAGCTGTTTTTT
. . TRBJ2-1 TRBV11-2 CASSLVTGSYNEQFF TGTGCCAGCAGCTTAGTTACAGGCTCCTACAATGAGCAGTTCTTC
TRBD2 . TRBJ2-2 TRBV9 CASSVGREGPGELFF TGTGCCAGCAGCGTCGGCAGGGAGGGCCCCGGGGAGCTGTTTTTT
TRBD1 . TRBJ1-1 TRBV28 CASSPTDRVQAFF TGTGCCAGCAGCCCGACGGACAGGGTGCAAGCTTTCTTT
TRBD1 . TRBJ1-4 TRBV28 CASSRPGQGYEKLFF TGTGCCAGCAGTCGACCGGGACAGGGGTATGAAAAACTGTTTTTT
TRBD2 . TRBJ2-1 TRBV7-9 CASSGPGLAGMEQFF TGTGCCAGCAGCGGTCCGGGACTAGCGGGAATGGAGCAGTTCTTC
TRBD1 . TRBJ1-1 TRBV7-9 CASSPRGQKNTEAFF TGTGCCAGCAGCCCCAGGGGACAGAAGAACACTGAAGCTTTCTTT
TRBD1 . TRBJ1-5 TRBV4-2 CASSPGQGDQPQHF TGTGCCAGCAGTCCGGGACAGGGGGATCAGCCCCAGCATTTT
TRBD1 . TRBJ1-5 TRBV4-2 CASSGTGSNQPQHF TGTGCCAGCAGCGGGACAGGCAGCAATCAGCCCCAGCATTTT
TRBD2 . TRBJ2-2 TRBV9 CASSLPGAGGSNTGELFF TGTGCCAGCAGCCTCCCCGGAGCGGGGGGTTCGAACACCGGGGAGCTGTTTTTT
. . TRBJ2-1 TRBV7-3 CASSPMEGGYNEQFF TGTGCCAGCAGCCCAATGGAGGGTGGCTACAATGAGCAGTTCTTC
TRBD2 . TRBJ2-1 TRBV9 CASSVETSGNNEQFF TGTGCCAGCAGCGTAGAAACTAGCGGAAACAATGAGCAGTTCTTC
. . TRBJ2-1 TRBV5-4 CASSLWGVNNEQFF TGTGCCAGCAGCTTGTGGGGGGTCAACAATGAGCAGTTCTTC
. . TRBJ1-1 TRBV5-1 CASSPITASDTEAFF TGCGCCAGCAGCCCCATAACCGCGTCCGACACTGAAGCTTTCTTT
. . TRBJ2-3 TRBV29-1 CSARVGTKGNTQYF TGCAGCGCCCGAGTGGGCACCAAGGGGAATACGCAGTATTTT
TRBD1 . TRBJ2-3 TRBV7-2 CASSFKSLDRGGRTDTQYF TGTGCCAGCAGCTTCAAGTCCCTGGACAGGGGAGGGCGCACAGATACGCAGTATTTT
. . TRBJ2-2 TRBV9 CASSVAPTGIFPSTGELFF TGTGCCAGCAGCGTAGCTCCCACAGGGATATTTCCTTCAACCGGGGAGCTGTTTTTT
. . TRBJ1-2 TRBV5-5 CASSLGPVWTRVSRGYTF TGTGCCAGCAGCTTGGGGCCTGTGTGGACTAGGGTTTCAAGGGGCTACACCTTC
TRBD1 once TRBJ1-1 TRBV5-1 CASSPPGQGVNTEAFF TGCGCCAGCAGCCCTCCGGGACAGGGGGTGAACACTGAAGCTTTCTTT
TRBD2 . TRBJ2-1 TRBV19 CASSRRGAGGNEQFF TGTGCCAGTAGTCGCCGGGGGGCGGGGGGCAATGAGCAGTTCTTC
TRBD2 . TRBJ2-1 TRBV30 CAWDSRGGTLSSYNEQFF TGTGCCTGGGACTCCCGCGGGGGGACTCTGAGCTCCTACAATGAGCAGTTCTTC
TRBD1 . TRBJ2-5 TRBV7-3 CASSLLGQGQTQYF TGTGCCAGCAGCTTACTGGGACAGGGCCAGACCCAGTACTTC
. . TRBJ2-5 TRBV24-1 CATSDLRRGARSETQYF TGTGCCACCAGTGATTTACGTAGGGGCGCCCGGTCAGAGACCCAGTACTTC
. few TRBJ1-3 TRBV25-1 CASSAQGPHSSGNTIYF TGTGCCAGCAGTGCACAGGGTCCCCATAGCTCTGGAAACACCATATATTTT
. . TRBJ2-7 TRBV18 CASSQGVYEQYF TGTGCCAGCTCACAGGGGGTCTACGAGCAGTACTTC
TRBD1 . TRBJ2-5 TRBV7-9 CASSPRQGGETQYF TGTGCCAGCAGCCCACGACAGGGGGGAGAGACCCAGTACTTC
. . TRBJ1-2 TRBV7-3 CASSRTSQAGGYTF TGTGCCAGCAGCCGAACCTCCCAGGCTGGGGGCTACACCTTC
. . TRBJ1-1 TRBV15 CATSRDLGSSTEAFF TGTGCCACCAGCAGAGACTTGGGGAGTAGCACTGAAGCTTTCTTT
TRBD2 . TRBJ2-7 TRBV4-2 CASRVSAGGMGEQYF TGTGCCAGCAGGGTCTCAGCGGGAGGGATGGGAGAGCAGTACTTC
TRBD2 . TRBJ2-7 TRBV11-2 CASSFLAGGQNEQYF TGTGCCAGCAGCTTTCTAGCGGGGGGGCAGAACGAGCAGTACTTC
TRBD2 . TRBJ2-1 TRBV5-4 CASGGLFAGGRDEQFF TGTGCCAGCGGGGGACTTTTCGCGGGAGGGAGGGATGAGCAGTTCTTC
TRBD2 once TRBJ2-5 TRBV9 CASSEEGRTSGQETQYF TGTGCCAGCAGCGAGGAGGGAAGGACTAGCGGCCAAGAGACCCAGTACTTC
TRBD2 once TRBJ2-3 TRBV3-1/TRBV3-2 CASSGRGAGGLSDTQYF TGTGCCAGCAGCGGGCGAGGAGCGGGGGGGCTGTCAGATACGCAGTATTTT
TRBD1 . TRBJ2-7 TRBV27 CASSFFGTGEYEQYF TGTGCCAGCAGTTTTTTCGGGACAGGGGAATACGAGCAGTACTTC
TRBD2 . TRBJ2-7 TRBV9 CASSVGGLARYEQYF TGTGCCAGCAGCGTAGGGGGACTAGCGCGCTACGAGCAGTACTTC
TRBD1 . TRBJ1-6 TRBV7-2 CASSPQTGGSPLHF TGTGCCAGCAGCCCACAGACAGGGGGATCACCCCTCCACTTT
. . TRBJ2-3 TRBV19 CASSIAGRGPTDTQYF TGTGCCAGTAGTATAGCGGGCAGGGGTCCCACAGATACGCAGTATTTT
TRBD1 few TRBJ2-7 TRBV5-4 CASSLGTHRTGEGEQYF TGTGCCAGCAGCTTGGGGACACACAGGACAGGGGAGGGCGAGCAGTACTTC
. . TRBJ2-5 TRBV20-1 CSASFGVIGQETQYF TGCAGTGCTAGTTTCGGGGTAATAGGCCAAGAGACCCAGTACTTC
TRBD1 . TRBJ1-1 TRBV7-9 CASSPEGQLTEAFF TGTGCCAGCAGCCCCGAGGGACAGCTCACTGAAGCTTTCTTT
TRBD1 . TRBJ2-5 TRBV7-2 CASSVTGGQETQYF TGTGCCAGCAGCGTAACAGGGGGACAAGAGACCCAGTACTTC
. . TRBJ1-5 TRBV19 CATGGVGQPQHF TGTGCAACTGGGGGCGTGGGTCAGCCCCAGCATTTT
TRBD2 . TRBJ2-6 TRBV27 CAKSSGRAFGANVLTF TGTGCCAAGTCTAGCGGGAGGGCCTTTGGGGCCAACGTCCTGACTTTC
TRBD1 . TRBJ1-6 TRBV3-1/TRBV3-2 CASSQTGGRSPLHF TGTGCCAGCAGCCAGACAGGGGGAAGGTCACCCCTCCACTTT
. once TRBJ2-1 TRBV11-3 CASSLALLGRQDEQFF TGTGCCAGCAGCTTAGCGCTACTGGGGCGCCAGGATGAGCAGTTCTTC
TRBD2 . TRBJ2-3 TRBV19 CASSIGLADTQYF TGTGCCAGTAGTATCGGACTAGCAGATACGCAGTATTTT
. . TRBJ2-3 TRBV11-1 CASSLESGTDTQYF TGTGCCAGCAGCTTAGAAAGCGGCACAGATACGCAGTATTTT
TRBD1 . TRBJ1-1 TRBV11-3 CASSLGQGVAEAFF TGTGCCAGCAGCTTAGGACAGGGGGTAGCTGAAGCTTTCTTT
. . TRBJ2-7 TRBV5-6 CASSLAAVTYEQYF TGTGCCAGCAGCTTGGCGGCGGTTACCTACGAGCAGTACTTC
TRBD1 . TRBJ2-5 TRBV6-5 CASSYSDRGLETQYF TGTGCCAGCAGTTATTCGGACAGGGGGTTGGAGACCCAGTACTTC
TRBD2 . TRBJ2-2 TRBV6-4 CASRASGTNTGELFF TGTGCCAGCCGTGCTAGCGGCACGAACACCGGGGAGCTGTTTTTT